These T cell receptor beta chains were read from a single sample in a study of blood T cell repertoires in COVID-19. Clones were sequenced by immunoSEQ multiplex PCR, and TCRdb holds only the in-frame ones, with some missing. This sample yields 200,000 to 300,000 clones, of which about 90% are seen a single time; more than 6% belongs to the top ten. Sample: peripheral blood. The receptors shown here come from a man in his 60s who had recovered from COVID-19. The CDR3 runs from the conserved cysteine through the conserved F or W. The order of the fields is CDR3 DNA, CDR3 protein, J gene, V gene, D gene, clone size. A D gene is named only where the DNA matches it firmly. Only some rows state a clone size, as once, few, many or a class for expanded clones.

TGTGCCAGCAGTTTCGGGTCGGGACAGCCCGCTTTCTTT	CASSFGSGQPAFF	TRBJ1-1	TRBV12-3/TRBV12-4	TRBD1	once
TGTGCCAGCAGCCCAAGTACAGGGGTGGACTATGGCTACACCTTC	CASSPSTGVDYGYTF	TRBJ1-2	TRBV7-9	TRBD1	NA
TGTGCCAGTAGGTCGGTGGGGGCTGCAACTAATGAAAAACTGTTTTTT	CASRSVGAATNEKLFF	TRBJ1-4	TRBV19	NA	once
TGTGCCAGCAGTGATCGGCGGGGGGGTAGCACAGATACGCAGTATTTT	CASSDRRGGSTDTQYF	TRBJ2-3	TRBV6-1	TRBD2	once
TGTGCCAGCAGCTTAAAAGGGGGTGGGCAGCCCCAGCATTTT	CASSLKGGGQPQHF	TRBJ1-5	TRBV7-9	NA	NA
TGTGCCAGCAGCTGGGGCGCCGGGACAGTCTTTATGAACACTGAAGCTTTCTTT	CASSWGAGTVFMNTEAFF	TRBJ1-1	TRBV5-6	TRBD1	NA
TGTGCCAGCAGCTTGACAAAGAACACTGAAGCTTTCTTT	CASSLTKNTEAFF	TRBJ1-1	TRBV7-6	NA	NA
TGTGCCAGTAGAACCGTCTCCCGAGGGAAGGGAAGCAATCAGCCCCAGCATTTT	CASRTVSRGKGSNQPQHF	TRBJ1-5	TRBV19	NA	NA
TGTGCCAGCAGCTTGGAACCGGGGGTGGGTCAGCCCCAGCATTTT	CASSLEPGVGQPQHF	TRBJ1-5	TRBV5-8	NA	NA
TGTGCCAGCAGTTTGGAGAGGGTTTTGGAGACCCAGTACTTC	CASSLERVLETQYF	TRBJ2-5	TRBV6-6	NA	NA
TGTGCCAGCAGTTTGGGAGGGAACTATGGCTACACCTTC	CASSLGGNYGYTF	TRBJ1-2	TRBV28	NA	NA
TGCGCCTCTTCGGATCAGGTCAATAATTCACCCCTCCACTTT	CASSDQVNNSPLHF	TRBJ1-6	TRBV5-1	NA	NA
TGTGCCAGCATGATAACCCAGGGTCCTCAGCCCCAGCATTTT	CASMITQGPQPQHF	TRBJ1-5	TRBV25-1	NA	NA
TGTGCCAGCTCATTCCGGGGGACAGGGAGCACAGATACGCAGTATTTT	CASSFRGTGSTDTQYF	TRBJ2-3	TRBV18	TRBD1	once
TGCGCCAGCAGCCCGTCGACAGCACAAGAAAAACTGTTTTTT	CASSPSTAQEKLFF	TRBJ1-4	TRBV5-1	NA	NA
TGCGCCAGCAGCTTGGCTGGGGGGGCCTCTGAAGCTTTCTTT	CASSLAGGASEAFF	TRBJ1-1	TRBV5-1	NA	NA
TGTGCCAGCAGCCCCAGGCAGGGTGATAATTCACCCCTCCACTTT	CASSPRQGDNSPLHF	TRBJ1-6	TRBV9	NA	NA
TGTGCCAGCTCACCAAGTGGCGGGCCCCAGCATTTT	CASSPSGGPQHF	TRBJ1-5	TRBV18	NA	NA
TGTGCTAGTGGTTTGCTGGGGCAGGGGAACACCGGGGAGCTGTTTTTT	CASGLLGQGNTGELFF	TRBJ2-2	TRBV12-5	NA	NA
TGTGCCAGCAGCTTGGACAGCGGGAGTTACTACAATGAGCAGTTCTTC	CASSLDSGSYYNEQFF	TRBJ2-1	TRBV5-5	TRBD2	NA
TGTGCTAGTGGTTACCTTGGCGAAAAACTGTTTTTT	CASGYLGEKLFF	TRBJ1-4	TRBV12-5	NA	NA
TGTGCCAGCAGCCGGACAGGGTACGAGCAGTACTTC	CASSRTGYEQYF	TRBJ2-7	TRBV14	TRBD1	once